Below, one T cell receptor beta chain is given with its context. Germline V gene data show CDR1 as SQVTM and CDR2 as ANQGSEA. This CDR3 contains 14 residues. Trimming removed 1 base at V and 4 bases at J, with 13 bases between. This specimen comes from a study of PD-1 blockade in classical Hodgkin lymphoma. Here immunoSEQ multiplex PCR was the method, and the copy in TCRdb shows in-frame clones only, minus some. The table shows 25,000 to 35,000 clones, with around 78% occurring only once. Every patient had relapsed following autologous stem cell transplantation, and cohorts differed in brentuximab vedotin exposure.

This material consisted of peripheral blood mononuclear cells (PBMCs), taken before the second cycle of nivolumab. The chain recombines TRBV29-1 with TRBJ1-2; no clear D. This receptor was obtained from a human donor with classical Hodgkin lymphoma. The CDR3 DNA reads TGCAGCGTTGAAGCGGGAGTCAGCCGCTATGGCTACACCTTC. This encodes CSVEAGVSRYGYTF.